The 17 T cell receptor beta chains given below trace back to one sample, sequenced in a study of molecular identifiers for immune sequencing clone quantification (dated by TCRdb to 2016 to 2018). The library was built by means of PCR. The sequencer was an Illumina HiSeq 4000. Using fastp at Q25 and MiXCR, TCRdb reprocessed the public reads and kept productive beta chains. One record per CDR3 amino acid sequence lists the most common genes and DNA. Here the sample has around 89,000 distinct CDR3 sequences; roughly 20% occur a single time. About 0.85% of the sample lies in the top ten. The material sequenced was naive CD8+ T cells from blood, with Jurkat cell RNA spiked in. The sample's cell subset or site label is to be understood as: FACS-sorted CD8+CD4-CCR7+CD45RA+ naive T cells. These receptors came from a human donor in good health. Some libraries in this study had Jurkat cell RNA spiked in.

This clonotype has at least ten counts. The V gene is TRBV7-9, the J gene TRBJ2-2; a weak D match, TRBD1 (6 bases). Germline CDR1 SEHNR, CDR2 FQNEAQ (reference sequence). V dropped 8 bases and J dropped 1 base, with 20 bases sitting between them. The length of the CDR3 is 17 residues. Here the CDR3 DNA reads TGTGCCAGCGGATTCCCCGCCGGGGACAAGAACACCGGGGAGCTGTTTTTT. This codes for CASGFPAGDKNTGELFF.

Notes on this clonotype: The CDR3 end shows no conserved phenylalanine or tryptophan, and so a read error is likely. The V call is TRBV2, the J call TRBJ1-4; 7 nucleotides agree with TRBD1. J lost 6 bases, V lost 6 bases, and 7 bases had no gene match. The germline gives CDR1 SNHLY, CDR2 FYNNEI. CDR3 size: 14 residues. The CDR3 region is CASRTGQIDEKLFS. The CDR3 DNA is TGTGCCAGCAGGACGGGACAGATAGATGAAAAACTGTTTTCT.

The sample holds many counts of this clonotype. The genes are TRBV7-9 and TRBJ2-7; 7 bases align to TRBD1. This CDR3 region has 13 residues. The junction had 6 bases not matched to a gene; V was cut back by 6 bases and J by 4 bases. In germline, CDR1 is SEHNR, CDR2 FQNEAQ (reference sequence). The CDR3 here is CASRRDRDYEQYF. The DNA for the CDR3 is TGTGCCAGCAGACGGGACAGAGATTACGAGCAGTACTTC.

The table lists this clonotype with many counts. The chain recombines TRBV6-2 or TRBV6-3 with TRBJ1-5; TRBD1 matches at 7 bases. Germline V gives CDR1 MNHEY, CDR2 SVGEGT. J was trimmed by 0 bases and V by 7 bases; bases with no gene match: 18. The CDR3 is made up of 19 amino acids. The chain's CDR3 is CASTSPNPGQLYSNQPQHF. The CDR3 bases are TGTGCCAGCACCTCCCCTAATCCGGGACAGCTTTATAGCAATCAGCCCCAGCATTTT.

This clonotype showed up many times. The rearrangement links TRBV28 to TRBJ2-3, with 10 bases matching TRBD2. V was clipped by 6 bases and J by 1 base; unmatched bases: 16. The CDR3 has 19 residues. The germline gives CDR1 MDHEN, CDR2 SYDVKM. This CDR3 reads CASRFLAGVGTKGTDTQYF. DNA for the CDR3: TGTGCCAGCAGGTTTCTAGCGGGAGTCGGTACTAAAGGCACAGATACGCAGTATTTT.

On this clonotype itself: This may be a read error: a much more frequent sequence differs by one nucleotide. For the CDR3, the DNA is TGCGGTGCTAGATGGTCAGGATACGAGCAGTACTTC. Protein sequence: CGARWSGYEQYF. The V call is TRBV20-1, the J call TRBJ2-7; D unresolved. The CDR3 is 12 amino acids. Per the germline V gene, CDR1 is DFQATT and CDR2 is SNEGSKA (reference sequence).

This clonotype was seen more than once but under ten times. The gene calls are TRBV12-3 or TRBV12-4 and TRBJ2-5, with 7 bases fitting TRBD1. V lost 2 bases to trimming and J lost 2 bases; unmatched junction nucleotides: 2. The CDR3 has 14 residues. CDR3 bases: TGTGCCAGCAGTTTAAGGGACAGACAAGAGACCCAGTACTTC. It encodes CASSLRDRQETQYF.

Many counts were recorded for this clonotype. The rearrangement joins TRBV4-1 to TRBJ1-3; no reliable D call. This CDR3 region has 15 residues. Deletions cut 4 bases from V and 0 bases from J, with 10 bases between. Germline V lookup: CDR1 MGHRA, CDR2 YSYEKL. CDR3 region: CASSPMVYSGNTIYF. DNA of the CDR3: TGCGCCAGCAGCCCGATGGTGTACTCTGGAAACACCATATATTTT.

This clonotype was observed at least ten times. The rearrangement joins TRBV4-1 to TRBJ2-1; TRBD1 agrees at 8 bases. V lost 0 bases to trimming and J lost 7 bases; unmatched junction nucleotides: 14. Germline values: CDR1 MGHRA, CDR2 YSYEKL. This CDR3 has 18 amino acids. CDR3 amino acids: CASSQEGAGTGFLNEQFF. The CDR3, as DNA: TGCGCCAGCAGCCAAGAGGGAGCCGGGACAGGTTTTCTTAATGAGCAGTTCTTC.

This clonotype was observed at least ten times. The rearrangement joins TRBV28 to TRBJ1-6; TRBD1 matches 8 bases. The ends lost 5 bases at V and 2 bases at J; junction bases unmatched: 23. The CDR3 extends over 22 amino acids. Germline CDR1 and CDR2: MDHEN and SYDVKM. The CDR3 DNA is TGTGCCAGCAGTACCAATCTGGACAGGGCGTTTACCATCAAGACCTATAATTCACCCCTCCACTTT. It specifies CASSTNLDRAFTIKTYNSPLHF.

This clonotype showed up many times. The CDR3 sequence is CASSTDSSSYNEQFF. For the CDR3, the DNA is TGTGCCAGTAGTACAGACTCGAGCTCCTACAATGAGCAGTTCTTC. The chain recombines TRBV19 with TRBJ2-1; D gene uncertain. Trimming removed 4 bases at V and 0 bases at J, with 10 bases between. This CDR3 comprises 15 residues. The germline V gene encodes CDR1 LNHDA and CDR2 SQIVND (reference sequence).

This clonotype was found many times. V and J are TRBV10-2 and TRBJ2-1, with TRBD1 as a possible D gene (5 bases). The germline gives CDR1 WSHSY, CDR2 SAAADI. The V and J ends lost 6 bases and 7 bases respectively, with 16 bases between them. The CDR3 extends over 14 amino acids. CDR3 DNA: TGCGCCAGCAGCCTCGGACACCGTCCGAATGAGCAGTTCTTC. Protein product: CASSLGHRPNEQFF.

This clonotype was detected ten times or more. CDR3 sequence: CASSPPQGESYNSPLHF. The CDR3 coding sequence is TGTGCCAGCAGCCCACCCCAGGGGGAGTCCTATAATTCACCCCTCCACTTT. V usage is TRBV7-9 and J usage is TRBJ1-6; 7 bases align to TRBD1. The CDR3 has 17 residues. Unmatched junction bases numbered 8, after V lost 5 bases and J lost 1 base. Germline V lookup: CDR1 SEHNR, CDR2 FQNEAQ (reference sequence).

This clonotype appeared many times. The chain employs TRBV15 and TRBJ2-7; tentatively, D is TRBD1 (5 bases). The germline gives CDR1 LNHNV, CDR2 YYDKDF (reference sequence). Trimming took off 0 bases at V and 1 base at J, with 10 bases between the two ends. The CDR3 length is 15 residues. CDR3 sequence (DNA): TGTGCCACCAGCAGAGATCAGGGAAAGTCCTACGAGCAGTACTTC. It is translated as CATSRDQGKSYEQYF.

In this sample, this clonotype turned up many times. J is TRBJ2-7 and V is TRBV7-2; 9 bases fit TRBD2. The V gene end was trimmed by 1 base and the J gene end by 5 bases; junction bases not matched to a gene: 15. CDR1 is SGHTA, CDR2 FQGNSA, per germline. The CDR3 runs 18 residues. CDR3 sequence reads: CASSLGLNPLAGFDEQYF. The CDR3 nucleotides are TGTGCCAGCAGCTTAGGTCTTAACCCGCTAGCGGGGTTTGACGAGCAGTACTTC.

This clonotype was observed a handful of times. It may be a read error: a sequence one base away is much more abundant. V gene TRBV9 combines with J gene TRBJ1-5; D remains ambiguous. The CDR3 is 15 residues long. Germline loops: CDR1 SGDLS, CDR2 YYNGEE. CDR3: CASSESGVGNQPQLF. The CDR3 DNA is TGTGCCAGCAGCGAGAGCGGGGTGGGGAATCAGCCCCAGCTTTTT.

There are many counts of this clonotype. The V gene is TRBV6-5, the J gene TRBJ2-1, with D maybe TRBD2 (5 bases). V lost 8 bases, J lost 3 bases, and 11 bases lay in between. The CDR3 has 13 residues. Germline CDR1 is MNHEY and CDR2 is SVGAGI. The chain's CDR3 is CASGLAVYNEQFF. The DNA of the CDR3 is TGTGCCAGCGGGCTAGCAGTCTACAATGAGCAGTTCTTC.